This TCR beta chain is drawn from a study of blood T cells in healthy people across ages (dated by TCRdb to about 2015). For context, the study as a whole: Template switching captured roughly one uniquely barcoded TCR beta cDNA molecule per two T cells in model experiments. Using the same blood draw, the study looked at two additional independent replicas of 1 million unique cDNA reads for two donors, one aged 18 to 29 and the other aged 80 or older. Age-related changes in TCR beta repertoire diversity were measured in the study by deep sequencing normalized with unique cDNA molecular identifiers. Four age groups were formed from the donors: young (average approximately 15 years), middle-aged (roughly 38), aged (62) and long-lived (less than 85). Paper-wide results and their limitations: Estimates of total diversity based on one million sequenced T cells were considered lower bounds and underestimates. Compared with the aged group, more naive CD4+ T cells, fewer expanded clones and increased TCR diversity were shown by the long-lived group, suggesting age selection. Observed TCR beta diversity per million T cells fell roughly linearly with age, and a significant reduction was already apparent by age around 40. Donor CMV infection status was unknown, potentially confounding age-related changes in expanded clonotypes. A strong correlation was found between observed TCR beta diversity and the percentage of naive T cells measured by flow cytometry. Because profiling used bulk unsorted PBMCs, naive and antigen-experienced compartments could not be compared conclusively.

Turning to this clonotype: There is no known antigen for this receptor. Base qualities are not recorded, but no much larger clone differs from it by a single base.

The CDR3, from cysteine to phenylalanine, totals 15 residues. The entry retains the CDR3 DNA only, 45 bases that are in frame from base 1. Trimming leaves V shorter by 7 bases and J shorter by 13 bases, with the junction holding 14 bases beyond the gene matches. Reading the germline V gene gives CDR1 MNHEY and CDR2 SVGEGT. The library relied on 5' RACE. Sequencing took place on an Illumina HiSeq 2500. A second PCR of about 6 to 11 cycles was performed with a sample-barcoded 5' primer and a J-beta primer mix. Each TCR beta cDNA molecule received a unique molecular identifier from a template-switch 5' adaptor carrying 12 random nucleotides. Each sample yielded at least 2.5 million CDR3-containing paired-end reads. All of the RNA was converted into first-strand cDNA using the Mint cDNA synthesis kit, with a TRBC-specific oligonucleotide serving as the primer. After uracil-DNA glycosylase treatment, a first 18-cycle PCR used universal primers M1SS and BC2_uni_R on all cDNA. The paper's processing steps were these. Normalization of each sample was performed by random selection of 1 million high-quality reads, each carrying a distinct molecular identifier. Instead of being binned into consensus sequences, reads with shared molecular identifiers were discarded. MiTCR, set to a Q25 quality threshold and the strictest error-elimination algorithm, was used for CDR3 identification, clonotype clustering and error correction. Lower-bound total TCR beta diversity was estimated with a nonparametric unseen species model using Euler transformation. The raw public data were reprocessed by TCRdb itself: fastp quality trimming at Q25, MiXCR clonotype calling, in-frame beta chains only. CDR3 protein sequences are deduplicated, and each keeps its most common genes and DNA. These V and J calls rely on TCRdb rather than the paper's analysis. The sample has about 930,000 distinct CDR3 sequences on record, 25% to 30% of them singletons. The ten largest clones add up to roughly 10% of the sample.

Donors were approximately 42 systemically healthy Caucasian individuals from Russia aged roughly 6 to 100 years. Each donor gave 8 to 10 milliliters of peripheral blood, drawn into EDTA-treated Vacutainer tubes. Ficoll-Paque density-gradient centrifugation was used to isolate PBMCs, with at least 7 million obtained per sample. Total RNA, at least 6 micrograms per sample, was extracted from PBMCs with Trizol reagent. The percentages of naive CD45RAhigh/CD27high T cells were determined by flow cytometry on a PBMC aliquot from every donor. The sample was also reused in another study, on T cells of mothers and their children. The second source states: Donors were nine systemically healthy Caucasian individuals: three mothers and their six children. cDNA synthesis used all of the extracted RNA, with approximately 1.4 ug of RNA in each 15 ul reaction. In the second PCR, the M1S primer added sample barcodes and 2-4 random nucleotides. Over 8 million TCR beta CDR3 reads came from each mother, compared with around 3 million reads from each child. Thymic selection similarly shapes TCR recombination output in related and unrelated pairs, with minor effect from inherited differences. Normalized repertoire overlap was always slightly but never significantly higher in related than unrelated mother-child pairs. No persistent microchimeric T cell clones were detected, at a sensitivity of 80 to 100 clones per million clonotypes. Deep NGS was used in the study to compare the TCR beta repertoires of mothers and children and to look for features that separate related mother-child pairs from unrelated individuals. Mothers averaged around 40 +/- 4 years of age and children averaged about 10 +/- 4 years. After adapters were ligated using NEBNext reagents, the libraries underwent 100+100 nt paired-end sequencing on an Illumina HiSeq 2000. To prevent cross-contamination, the mother and child libraries were prepared one month apart and sequenced in separate runs. For each donor, somewhere between about 450,000 and 2,100,000 distinct TCR beta clonotypes were identified. Naive TCR beta clonotypes were estimated from low-frequency clonotypes matched to each donor's FACS-determined naive share, without sorting.

Sequenced sample: blood. This receptor chain uses TRBV6-2 or TRBV6-3 and TRBJ2-4; 12 junctional bases match TRBD2. The clonotype was recovered from a woman aged 40 to 50 in good health. CDR3 protein: CASILAGGRWNEQYF. The base sequence is TGTGCCAGCATCCTAGCGGGGGGGCGTTGGAATGAGCAGTACTTC.